The 16 T cell receptor beta chains below come from one sample, sequenced in a study of cytotoxic CD8 clonotypes in ibrutinib-treated CLL. This table comes from immunoSEQ multiplex PCR, and its TCRdb copy is limited to in-frame clones, with some not included. The sample shows fewer than 55,000 clones, roughly three fifths of them seen only once. The specimen was PBMCs, collected after 24 months of ibrutinib treatment. These receptor sequences come from a human donor with chronic lymphocytic leukemia.

The chain carries TRBV7-2 and TRBJ1-3; the D is unclear. V shed 1 base and J shed 5 bases, with 3 bases lying between them. Germline CDR1 is SGHTA and CDR2 is FQGNSA. This CDR3 is 12 amino acids long. CDR3 in amino acids: CASSLERNTIYF. CDR3 nucleotides: TGTGCCAGCAGCTTAGAACGAAACACCATATATTTT.

The chain carries TRBV14 and TRBJ2-1; D may match TRBD1 or TRBD2 (5 bases each). From germline, CDR1 is SGHDN and CDR2 FVKESK. There are 15 residues in the CDR3. V was shortened by 0 bases and J by 10 bases, with 16 bases between the two germline ends. The CDR3 sequence is CASSQDEFQGPEQFF. The CDR3, as DNA: TGTGCCAGCAGCCAAGATGAATTTCAGGGACCGGAGCAGTTCTTC.

This clone appeared once. The chain combines TRBV5-1 with TRBJ2-7; tentative D call: TRBD2 (6 bases). The CDR3 has 14 residues. The V end lost 0 bases, the J end lost 5 bases, and 12 bases lay between the germline ends. Germline V CDR1 and CDR2: SGHRS, YFSETQ. The CDR3 protein is CASSLVGGPNEQYF. The CDR3 DNA follows: TGCGCCAGCAGCTTGGTAGGAGGGCCCAACGAGCAGTACTTC. The variable domain in full, with the rest retrieved from reference TRBV5-1 and TRBJ2-7, is KAGVTQTPRYLIKTRGQQVTLSCSPISGHRSVSWYQQTPGQGLQFLFEYFSETQRNKGNFPGRFSGRQFSNSRSEMNVSTLELGDSALYLCASSLVGGPNEQYFGPGTRLTVT.

The chain has TRBV5-1 and TRBJ2-5; D possibly corresponds to TRBD2 (5 bases). Germline V gene lookup returns CDR1 SGHRS and CDR2 YFSETQ. Trimming shortened V by 4 bases and J by 14 bases, and 12 bases separated the two germline ends. This CDR3 spans 10 amino acids. DNA of the CDR3: TGCGCCAGCAGCCTCTGCGGGCCTTACTTC. Encoded protein: CASSLCGPYF.

V usage is TRBV14 and J usage is TRBJ2-3; D may be TRBD1 or TRBD2 (6 bases each). The V gene lost 3 bases and the J gene lost 0 bases, with 25 bases spanning the gap. Per germline, CDR1 SGHDN and CDR2 FVKESK. The CDR3 extends over 20 amino acids. This chain's CDR3 is CASSQGGSWDPDHSTDTQYF. The CDR3 nucleotides are TGTGCCAGCAGCCAGGGGGGCTCTTGGGACCCCGATCATAGCACAGATACGCAGTATTTT.

The rearrangement joins TRBV5-1 to TRBJ2-2; TRBD2 aligns across 9 bases. The CDR3 is made up of 18 amino acids. Germline V CDR1 and CDR2: SGHRS, YFSETQ. The V gene end was trimmed by 3 bases and the J gene end by 2 bases; junction bases not matched to a gene: 11. The CDR3: CASSSPAASGANTGELFF. CDR3 DNA sequence: TGCGCCAGCAGCTCTCCCGCGGCTAGCGGGGCCAACACCGGGGAGCTGTTTTTT.

The table lists this clone with a count of one. The chain links TRBV11-3 to TRBJ2-7; D remains ambiguous. Per germline, CDR1 SGHNT and CDR2 YENEEA. V was trimmed by 5 bases and J by 5 bases, leaving 13 bases between them. The CDR3 spans 13 residues. In DNA, the CDR3 is TGTGCCAGCAGCGTCTCAGGTTTGCACGAGCAGTACTTC. Translation gives CASSVSGLHEQYF.

A word on this clone: An end of the junction does not agree with germline; a read error may underlie this. This chain uses TRBV6-1 with TRBJ1-1; no firm D call. CDR1 and CDR2 (germline): MNHNS, SASEGT. CDR3 length equals 13 residues. CDR3 DNA: TGTGCCAGCAGCGAAGGTTTGAGCACTGAAGCTTTCTTT. It yields the protein CASSEGLSTEAFF.

The rearrangement uses TRBV5-1 and TRBJ2-7; 7 bases map to TRBD1. The CDR3 loop spans 13 amino acids. CDR1 and CDR2 from the germline V gene are SGHRS and YFSETQ. V gave up 5 bases and J gave up 5 bases; unmatched junction bases: 7. In DNA, the CDR3 is TGCGCCAGCAGTAAGGGGGCGCAAAACGAGCAGTACTTC. This codes for CASSKGAQNEQYF.

The rearrangement links TRBV5-4 to TRBJ1-1, with unresolved D. V gave up 1 base and J gave up 3 bases, with 7 bases separating them. This CDR3 has 13 amino acids. The germline V gene has CDR1 SGHNT and CDR2 YYREEE (reference sequence). CDR3 region: CASSLRVDTEAFF. For the CDR3, the DNA is TGTGCCAGCAGCTTGAGGGTAGACACTGAAGCTTTCTTT.

By frequency in the sample, this clone is medium-sized. This chain connects TRBV9 to TRBJ2-2, with D perhaps TRBD1 (6 bases). CDR3 length: 15 residues. The V gene lost 0 bases and the J gene lost 3 bases, with 9 bases spanning the gap. Germline CDR1 SGDLS, CDR2 YYNGEE. The CDR3 nucleotides read TGTGCCAGCAGCGTAGACAGGGCGGACACCGGGGAGCTGTTTTTT. Translating it yields CASSVDRADTGELFF.

The chain has TRBV19 and TRBJ2-1, with D tentatively TRBD1 (6 bases). In germline, CDR1 is LNHDA, CDR2 SQIVND (reference sequence). Trimming removed 7 bases from V and 5 bases from J, with 15 bases in between. This CDR3 has 14 residues. CDR3 sequence (DNA): TGTGCCAGTACCCTCATTACAGGGCACAATGAGCAGTTCTTC. Translation gives CASTLITGHNEQFF.

The chain couples TRBV7-9 to TRBJ1-1, with D unresolved. The V and J ends lost 3 bases and 6 bases respectively, with 11 bases between them. Germline CDR1 SEHNR, CDR2 FQNEAQ (reference sequence). This CDR3 has 13 amino acids. DNA for the CDR3: TGTGCCAGCAGCTTTACGGCAAGCGCTGAAGCTTTCTTT. Protein product: CASSFTASAEAFF.

The V gene is TRBV29-1, the J gene TRBJ2-1; perhaps D is TRBD1 or TRBD2 (6 bases each). CDR3 length: 13 amino acids. Per germline, CDR1 SQVTM and CDR2 ANQGSEA. The V end lost 3 bases, the J end lost 7 bases, and 13 bases lay between the germline ends. The CDR3 DNA sequence: TGCAGCGTTGATAGGGGGGCTCTAAATGAGCAGTTCTTC. Translation: CSVDRGALNEQFF.

This sequence joins TRBV15 and TRBJ2-5, with D perhaps matching TRBD1 or TRBD2 (7 bases each). V gave up 5 bases and J gave up 2 bases, with 15 bases separating them. The V gene's germline CDR1 is LNHNV and CDR2 YYDKDF (reference sequence). The CDR3 has 15 residues. The CDR3 protein is CATSSGGRGQETQYF. The CDR3 nucleotides are TGTGCCACCAGCTCGGGGGGCAGGGGGCAAGAGACCCAGTACTTC.

This clone turned up a few times. The rearrangement joins TRBV6-5 to TRBJ2-2; D may match TRBD1 or TRBD2 (5 bases each). CDR1 MNHEY and CDR2 SVGAGI come from the germline V gene. This CDR3 spans 15 amino acids. The V and J ends lost 6 bases and 7 bases respectively, with 18 bases between them. CDR3 region: CASRGTDLLGGELFF. The DNA for the CDR3 is TGTGCCAGCAGAGGGACGGACCTCCTAGGCGGGGAGCTGTTTTTT.